A selection of T cell receptor beta chains follows, all from one sample in a study of T cells in Graves' hyperthyroidism and ophthalmopathy. TCRdb re-called the multiplex PCR reads with MiXCR, one entry per CDR3 protein. The sample has approximately 300,000 distinct CDR3 sequences, 15% to 20% seen once. The sequencing input was blood. The receptors originated from a man in his forties or fifties with Graves' ophthalmopathy. The CDR3 runs from the conserved cysteine through the conserved F or W. The D gene is left open where the match is weak. Part of the rows lack a size; the others show once, few, many or a class for expanded clones.

V gene	J gene	D gene	clone size	CDR3 DNA	CDR3 protein
TRBV12-3/TRBV12-4	TRBJ1-5	.	.	TGTGCCAGCAGTTTCCTTGGCCAGAATCAGCCCCAGCATTTT	CASSFLGQNQPQHF
TRBV6-1	TRBJ1-1	TRBD1	.	TGTGCCAGCAGTCGCCACCAAGGGACAGGGAGTGGCACTGAAGCTTTCTTT	CASSRHQGTGSGTEAFF
TRBV7-3	TRBJ2-2	.	many	TGTGCCAGCAGCCCTAGTCTGTCGGACACCGGGGAGCTGTTTTTT	CASSPSLSDTGELFF
TRBV5-1	TRBJ1-2	.	few	TGCGCCAGCAGCTTGGCCAGGGAAGAGGACTATGGCTACACCTTC	CASSLAREEDYGYTF
TRBV9	TRBJ2-5	TRBD2	.	TGTGCCAGCAGCGTAGAGGCTAGCGGGAAGGGAACCCAGTACTTC	CASSVEASGKGTQYF
TRBV20-1	TRBJ1-6	TRBD1	few	TGCAGTGCTAGAGATCCACAGGGGAATAATTCACCCCTCCACTTT	CSARDPQGNNSPLHF
TRBV2	TRBJ2-3	.	many	TGTGCCACCAAGGGACCCACCTCGGGCCCATATTCAGATACGCAGTATTTT	CATKGPTSGPYSDTQYF
TRBV11-2	TRBJ1-6	.	few	TGTGCCAGCAGCTTAGTTACGGGCTCAAATTCACCCCTCCACTTT	CASSLVTGSNSPLHF
TRBV28	TRBJ2-7	.	many	TGTGCCAGCAGTTTATATGGGGTCTACGAGCAGTACTTC	CASSLYGVYEQYF
TRBV28	TRBJ2-1	TRBD2	many	TGTGCCAGCAGTGGCCTGCGGGGGAGCTCCTACAATGAGCAGTTCTTC	CASSGLRGSSYNEQFF
TRBV9	TRBJ2-1	.	.	TGTGCCAGCAGCGTAGGGATCGCGATTGATGAGCAGTTCTTC	CASSVGIAIDEQFF
TRBV3-1	TRBJ1-1	.	many	TGTGCCAGCAGCCAAGAGGGGCTAGGAGCTTTCTTT	CASSQEGLGAFF
TRBV5-1	TRBJ2-5	.	.	TGCGCCAGCAGCTCCCCACCCAACCTACAAGAGACCCAGTACTTC	CASSSPPNLQETQYF
TRBV4-1	TRBJ1-1	.	many	TGCGCCAGCAGCCTACCTCAAGGAGCTTACACTGAAGCTTTCTTT	CASSLPQGAYTEAFF
TRBV30	TRBJ1-1	.	many	TGTGCCTGGAGTGGGAGTAGGGACACTGAAGCTTTCTTT	CAWSGSRDTEAFF
TRBV6-1	TRBJ2-7	.	.	TGTGCCAGCAGTGAAGCTGGACCCGCCTACGAGCAGTACTTC	CASSEAGPAYEQYF
TRBV12-3/TRBV12-4	TRBJ2-7	TRBD1	.	TGTGCCAGCAGCGTGGGGACAGGGGGTGACTACGAGCAGTACTTC	CASSVGTGGDYEQYF
TRBV13	TRBJ1-5	.	.	TGTGCCAGCAGCTTCAACGGCGGGTGGCCCCAGCATTTT	CASSFNGGWPQHF
TRBV28	TRBJ2-1	TRBD2	many	TGTGCCAGCAGTTTCCGAGGGACTAGCGGGAGGGCCGTTTCCTCCTACAATGAGCAGTTCTTC	CASSFRGTSGRAVSSYNEQFF
TRBV6-1	TRBJ1-5	.	.	TGTGCCAGCAGCTTGGAAGCGGGAAGCAATCAGCCCCAGCATTTT	CASSLEAGSNQPQHF
TRBV5-1	TRBJ1-2	.	few	TGCGCCAGCAGCTCACAATCCGGGGTTGGCTACACCTTC	CASSSQSGVGYTF
TRBV6-1	TRBJ2-7	TRBD1	.	TGTGCCAGCAGGCGGACAGGGGAGGGGATCTACGAGCAGTACTTC	CASRRTGEGIYEQYF
TRBV9	TRBJ2-3	.	many	TGTGCCAGCAGCGTCCATCGAGCCGCGTTCACAGATACGCAGTATTTT	CASSVHRAAFTDTQYF
TRBV6-1	TRBJ2-7	TRBD2	many	TGTGCCAGCAGTCCCCTAGCGGGAGTCTACGAGCAGTACTTC	CASSPLAGVYEQYF
TRBV4-1	TRBJ2-2	TRBD2	once	TGCGCCAGCAGCCCCGGGACTAGAGGCGGCATACGGGGGGCCGGGGAGCTGTTTTTT	CASSPGTRGGIRGAGELFF
TRBV6-1	TRBJ2-7	TRBD1	many	TGTGCCACTTCCCGGGACAGTCTTTACGAGCAGTACTTC	CATSRDSLYEQYF
TRBV11-2	TRBJ1-5	TRBD1	many	TGTGCCAGCAGCTTAGACGGGACAGGGATTCAGCCCCAGCATTTT	CASSLDGTGIQPQHF
TRBV9	TRBJ2-1	TRBD2	few	TGTGCCAGCAGCGTAGGCGGGAGGGCCCTCAATGAGCAGTTCTTC	CASSVGGRALNEQFF
TRBV14	TRBJ2-1	TRBD2	.	TGTGCCAGCAGCCAAGAGAGCGGGAGGGCCTTAGGTGAGCAGTTCTTC	CASSQESGRALGEQFF